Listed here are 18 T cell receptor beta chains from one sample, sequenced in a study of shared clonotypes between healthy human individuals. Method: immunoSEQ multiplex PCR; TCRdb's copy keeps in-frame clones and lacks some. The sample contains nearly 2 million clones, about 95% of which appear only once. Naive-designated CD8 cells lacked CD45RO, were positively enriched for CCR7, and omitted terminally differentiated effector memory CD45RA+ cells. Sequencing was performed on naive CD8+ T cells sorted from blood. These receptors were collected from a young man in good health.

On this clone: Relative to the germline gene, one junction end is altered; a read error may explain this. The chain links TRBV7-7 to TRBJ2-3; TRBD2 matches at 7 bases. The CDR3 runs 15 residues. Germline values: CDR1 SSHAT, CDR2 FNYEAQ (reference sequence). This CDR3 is CASSPWEGRTDTQYF. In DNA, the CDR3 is TGTGCTAGCAGCCCCTGGGAGGGGAGGACAGATACGCAGTATTTT. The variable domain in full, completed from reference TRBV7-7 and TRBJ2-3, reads GAGVSQSPRYKVTKRGQDVTLRCDPISSHATLYWYQQALGQGPEFLTYFNYEAQPDKSGLPSDRFSAERPEGSISTLTIQRTEQRDSAMYRCASSPWEGRTDTQYFGPGTRLTVL.

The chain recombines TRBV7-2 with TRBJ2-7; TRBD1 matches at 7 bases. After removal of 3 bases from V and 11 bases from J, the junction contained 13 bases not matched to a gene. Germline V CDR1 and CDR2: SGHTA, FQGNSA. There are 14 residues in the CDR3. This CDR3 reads CASSLGDSAFIEYF. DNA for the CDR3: TGTGCCAGCAGCTTGGGGGACAGCGCCTTTATCGAGTACTTC.

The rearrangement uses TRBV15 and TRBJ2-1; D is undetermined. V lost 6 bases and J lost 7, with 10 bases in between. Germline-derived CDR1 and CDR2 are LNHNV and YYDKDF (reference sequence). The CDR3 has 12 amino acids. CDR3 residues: CATRGLENEQFF. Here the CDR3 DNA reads TGTGCCACCAGAGGTCTAGAAAATGAGCAGTTCTTC.

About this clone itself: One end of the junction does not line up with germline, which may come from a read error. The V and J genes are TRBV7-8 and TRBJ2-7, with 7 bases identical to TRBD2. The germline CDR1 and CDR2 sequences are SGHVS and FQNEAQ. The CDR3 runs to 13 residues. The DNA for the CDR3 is TGTGCCAGCACCCCGGGAGGCAGATCGGCCCCAAACTTC. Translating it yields CASTPGGRSAPNF.

The CDR3 sequence: CAISDSPGTGDASNQPQHF. CDR3 in DNA: TGTGCCATCAGTGATAGCCCAGGTACAGGGGATGCAAGCAATCAGCCCCAGCATTTT. The chain carries TRBV10-3 and TRBJ1-5; the match to TRBD1 covers 7 bases. CDR1 is ENHRY and CDR2 is SYGVKD in the germline V gene. Germline trimming cut 3 bases from V and 1 base from J; bases unmatched to any gene: 15. The CDR3 contains 19 residues.

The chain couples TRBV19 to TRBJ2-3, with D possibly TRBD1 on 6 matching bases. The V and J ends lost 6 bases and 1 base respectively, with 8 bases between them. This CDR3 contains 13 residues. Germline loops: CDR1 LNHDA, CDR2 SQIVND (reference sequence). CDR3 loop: CASRGAGTDTQYF. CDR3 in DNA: TGTGCCAGTAGGGGGGCTGGCACAGATACGCAGTATTTT.

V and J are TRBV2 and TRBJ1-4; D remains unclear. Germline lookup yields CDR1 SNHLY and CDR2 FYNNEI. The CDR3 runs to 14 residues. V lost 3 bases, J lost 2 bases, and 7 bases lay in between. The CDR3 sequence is CASSDGVTNEKLFF. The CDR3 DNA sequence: TGTGCCAGCAGTGATGGGGTCACTAATGAAAAACTGTTTTTT.

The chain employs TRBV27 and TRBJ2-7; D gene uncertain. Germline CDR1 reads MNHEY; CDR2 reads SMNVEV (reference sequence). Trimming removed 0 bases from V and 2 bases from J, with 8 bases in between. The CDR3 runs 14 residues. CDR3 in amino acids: CASSLSRYAYEQYF. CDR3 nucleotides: TGTGCCAGCAGTTTATCCCGGTACGCCTACGAGCAGTACTTC.

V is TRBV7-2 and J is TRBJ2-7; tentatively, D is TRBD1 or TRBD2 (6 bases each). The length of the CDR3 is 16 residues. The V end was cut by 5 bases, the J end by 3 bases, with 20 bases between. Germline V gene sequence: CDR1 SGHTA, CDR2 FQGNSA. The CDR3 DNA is TGTGCCAGCAGCCCGGGGGACATCCGATTATTCTACGAGCAGTACTTC. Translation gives CASSPGDIRLFYEQYF.

The CDR3: CSVREPDEQYF. The CDR3 nucleotides read TGCAGCGTCCGAGAACCGGACGAGCAGTACTTC. V and J are TRBV29-1 and TRBJ2-7; D unresolved. CDR3 length equals 11 residues. The germline V gene encodes CDR1 SQVTM and CDR2 ANQGSEA. The ends were cut back, 6 bases at V and 5 bases at J, with 11 bases in the middle.

CDR3 bases: TGCGCCAGCAGCCGGAACGGTGGCATGAACACTGAAGCTTTCTTT. As protein: CASSRNGGMNTEAFF. The chain is built from TRBV4-3 and TRBJ1-1; D unresolved. Trimming took 4 bases from V and 0 from J, leaving 12 bases between them. Germline V lookup: CDR1 LGHNA, CDR2 YSLEER. The CDR3 extends over 15 amino acids.

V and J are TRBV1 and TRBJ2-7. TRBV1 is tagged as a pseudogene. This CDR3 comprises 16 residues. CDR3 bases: TGCACCAGCAGCCAAGATCAAGGCAGGAGCTCCTACGAGCAGTACTTC. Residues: CTSSQDQGRSSYEQYF.

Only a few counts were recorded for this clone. The CDR3 is CASSFWGLNTEAFF. The DNA of the CDR3 is TGTGCCAGCAGCTTTTGGGGATTGAACACTGAAGCTTTCTTT. This chain links TRBV5-6 with TRBJ1-1; D not certain. Germline assignment: CDR1 SGHDT and CDR2 YYEEEE. The CDR3 length is 14 residues. Deletions cut 2 bases from V and 0 bases from J, with 8 bases between.

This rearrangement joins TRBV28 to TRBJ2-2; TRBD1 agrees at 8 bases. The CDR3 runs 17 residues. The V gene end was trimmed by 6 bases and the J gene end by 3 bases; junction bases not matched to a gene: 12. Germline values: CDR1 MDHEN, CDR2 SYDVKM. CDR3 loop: CASSATGVAGDTGELFF. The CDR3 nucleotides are TGTGCCAGCAGCGCGACAGGGGTGGCAGGGGACACCGGGGAGCTGTTTTTT.

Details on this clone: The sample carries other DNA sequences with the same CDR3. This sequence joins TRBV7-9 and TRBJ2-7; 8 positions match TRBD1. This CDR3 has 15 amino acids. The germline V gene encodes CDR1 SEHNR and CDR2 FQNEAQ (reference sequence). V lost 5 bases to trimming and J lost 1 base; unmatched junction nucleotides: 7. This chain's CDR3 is CASSSSGQGSYEQYF. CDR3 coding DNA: TGTGCCAGCAGCAGCTCCGGACAGGGATCCTACGAGCAGTACTTC.

The CDR3 nucleotides read TGTGCCAGCAGTTTATCGGACGGTACCTACGAGCAGTACTTC. It specifies CASSLSDGTYEQYF. V and J are TRBV27 and TRBJ2-7; D is unclear. Germline-derived CDR1 and CDR2 are MNHEY and SMNVEV (reference sequence). V was pared by 0 bases and J by 2 bases, with 8 bases between. The CDR3 consists of 14 residues.

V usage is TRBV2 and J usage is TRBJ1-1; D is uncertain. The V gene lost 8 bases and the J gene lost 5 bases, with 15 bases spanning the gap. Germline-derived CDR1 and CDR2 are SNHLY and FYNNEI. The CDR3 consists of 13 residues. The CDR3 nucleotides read TGTGCCAGCGACGACGATCTAAGGACTGAAGCTTTCTTT. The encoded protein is CASDDDLRTEAFF. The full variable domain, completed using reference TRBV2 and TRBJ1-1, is EPEVTQTPSHQVTQMGQEVILRCVPISNHLYFYWYRQILGQKVEFLVSFYNNEISEKSEIFDDQFSVERPDGSNFTLKIRSTKLEDSAMYFCASDDDLRTEAFFGQGTRLTVV.

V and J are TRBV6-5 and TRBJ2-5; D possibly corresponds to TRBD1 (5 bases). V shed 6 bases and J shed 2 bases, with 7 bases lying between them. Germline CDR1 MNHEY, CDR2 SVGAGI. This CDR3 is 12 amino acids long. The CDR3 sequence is CASRQGQETQYF. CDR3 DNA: TGTGCCAGCAGGCAGGGACAAGAGACCCAGTACTTC.